This T cell receptor (beta chain) emerged from a study of cytomegalovirus exposure and HLA in healthy donors. Study at large: Genotyping showed roughly 77% of 300 to 450 donors falling in the Caucasian-associated ancestry cluster.

With 60 Vbeta and 13 Jbeta primers, the PCR was carried out. Sequencing was performed with immunoSEQ multiplex PCR; in TCRdb, only in-frame clones are kept and a portion is missing. The sample holds 84,000 or so clones; roughly 76% are singletons and the top ten take 1.3% to 1.5%. Trimming cost V 0 bases and J 9 bases, with 12 bases left between them. This CDR3 has 15 amino acids. Germline V lookup: CDR1 LGHNA, CDR2 YSLEER. The receptor comes from a male donor in good health and CMV-seronegative. Sequenced sample: PBMCs. The chain couples TRBV4-3 to TRBJ1-6; possible D gene TRBD1, 6 bases. DNA for the CDR3: TGCGCCAGCAGCCAAGAGACAGGAGCTCCTTCACCCCTCCACTTT. Its protein product is CASSQETGAPSPLHF.